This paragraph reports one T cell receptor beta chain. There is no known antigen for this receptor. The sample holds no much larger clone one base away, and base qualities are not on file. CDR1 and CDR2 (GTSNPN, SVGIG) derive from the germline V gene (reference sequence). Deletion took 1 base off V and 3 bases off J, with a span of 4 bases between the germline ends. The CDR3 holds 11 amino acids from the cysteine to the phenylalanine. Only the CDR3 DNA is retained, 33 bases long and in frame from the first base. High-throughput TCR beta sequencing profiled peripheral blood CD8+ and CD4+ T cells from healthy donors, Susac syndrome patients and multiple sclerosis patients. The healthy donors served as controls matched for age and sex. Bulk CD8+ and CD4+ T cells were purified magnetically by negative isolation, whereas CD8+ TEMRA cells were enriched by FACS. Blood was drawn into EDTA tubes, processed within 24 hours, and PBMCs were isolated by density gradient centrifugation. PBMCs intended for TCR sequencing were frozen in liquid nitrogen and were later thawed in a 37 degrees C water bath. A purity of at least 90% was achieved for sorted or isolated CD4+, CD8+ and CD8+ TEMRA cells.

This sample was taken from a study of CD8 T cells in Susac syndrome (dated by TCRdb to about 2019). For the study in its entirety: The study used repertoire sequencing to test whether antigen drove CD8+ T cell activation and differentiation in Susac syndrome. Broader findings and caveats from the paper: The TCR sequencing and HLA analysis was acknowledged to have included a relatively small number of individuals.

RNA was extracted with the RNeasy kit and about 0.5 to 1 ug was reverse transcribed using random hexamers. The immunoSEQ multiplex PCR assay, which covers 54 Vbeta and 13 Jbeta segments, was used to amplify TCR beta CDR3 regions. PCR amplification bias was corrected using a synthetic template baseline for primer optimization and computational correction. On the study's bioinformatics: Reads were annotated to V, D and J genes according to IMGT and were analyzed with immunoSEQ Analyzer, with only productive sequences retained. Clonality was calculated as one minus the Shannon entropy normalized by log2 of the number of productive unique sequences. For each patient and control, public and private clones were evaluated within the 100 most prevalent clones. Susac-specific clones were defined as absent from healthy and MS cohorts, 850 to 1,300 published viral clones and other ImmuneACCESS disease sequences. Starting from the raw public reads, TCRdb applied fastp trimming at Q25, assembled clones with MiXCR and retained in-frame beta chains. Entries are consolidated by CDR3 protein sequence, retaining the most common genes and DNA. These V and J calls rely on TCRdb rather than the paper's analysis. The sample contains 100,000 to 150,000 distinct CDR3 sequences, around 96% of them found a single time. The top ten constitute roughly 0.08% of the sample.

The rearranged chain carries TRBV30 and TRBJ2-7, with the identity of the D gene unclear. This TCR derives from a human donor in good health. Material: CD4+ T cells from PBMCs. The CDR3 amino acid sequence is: CAWSAGYEQYF. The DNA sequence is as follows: TGTGCCTGGAGTGCAGGCTACGAGCAGTACTTC.